This is a list of T cell receptor beta chains from one sample in a study of metastatic and nonmetastatic thyroid tumors. TCRdb re-called the PCR reads through MiXCR. The data contain 70,000 or so clones, 13% to 15% of them singletons. What was sequenced was blood. The receptors come from a male donor with papillary thyroid cancer or a benign thyroid nodule (not recorded which). Some clones in this sample may be carry-over from other donors' samples. The CDR3 runs from the conserved cysteine through the conserved F or W. D genes are given only for firm matches.

j_call,d_call,v_call,cdr3_aa
TRBJ2-1,.,TRBV9,CASSVENERDNEQFF
TRBJ2-1,.,TRBV6-1,CASSEILEGHNEQFF
TRBJ1-2,.,TRBV3-1,CASSQGTLGSNGYTF
TRBJ2-2,.,TRBV18,CASSPQAGELFF
TRBJ2-1,.,TRBV2,CASSWSTYSEQLF
TRBJ1-4,TRBD1,TRBV3-1,CASSQRTGVEKLFF
TRBJ1-5,TRBD1,TRBV5-8,CASSLGQGPLPQHF
TRBJ2-1,.,TRBV9,CASSVVAETYNEQFF
TRBJ2-1,.,TRBV18,CASSPSQGYNEQFF
TRBJ2-1,.,TRBV2,CASSMDYHSYNEQFF
TRBJ2-7,TRBD1,TRBV5-1,CASSWTGLSEQYF
TRBJ1-1,TRBD1,TRBV29-1,CSVVEGAGTEAFF
TRBJ2-7,TRBD2,TRBV24-1,CATSDLQLSGGPLEQYF
TRBJ2-1,.,TRBV7-3,CASSLTPLAAGGEQFF
TRBJ2-1,TRBD2,TRBV5-1,CASSLSGRAGGYNEQFF
TRBJ1-6,.,TRBV6-1,CARGGWQGQNSPLHF
TRBJ2-5,.,TRBV4-1,CASSAGGQETQYF
TRBJ2-7,TRBD2,TRBV5-1,CASSLVWREGRGYEQYF
TRBJ2-5,.,TRBV7-6,CASSLGIGTSVGETQYF
TRBJ2-7,TRBD2,TRBV12-3/TRBV12-4,CASRLMTSGSYYEQYF
TRBJ2-3,TRBD1,TRBV2,CASSERTGWQAGYTYTQYF
TRBJ2-5,.,TRBV20-1,CSARASADTQYF
TRBJ1-1,TRBD1,TRBV29-1,CSVEEGARTEAFF
TRBJ2-2,TRBD1,TRBV19,CASSRTGSTGELFF
TRBJ1-2,.,TRBV30,CAWSVRAGYTF
TRBJ2-3,.,TRBV27,CASSLSGVSSTDTQYF
TRBJ2-1,.,TRBV6-5,CASSYGQWVDNEQFF
TRBJ2-1,TRBD1,TRBV9,CASSADNRGRWNEQFF
TRBJ2-1,.,TRBV7-9,CASSLTPGTPQFF
TRBJ2-2,TRBD1,TRBV7-2,CASSPRQGSGELFF
TRBJ2-5,.,TRBV13,CASSLAGDSQETQYF
TRBJ1-1,.,TRBV5-8,CASSLDPGGAFF
TRBJ2-3,.,TRBV12-3/TRBV12-4,CASSYSGYLTASSTDTQYF